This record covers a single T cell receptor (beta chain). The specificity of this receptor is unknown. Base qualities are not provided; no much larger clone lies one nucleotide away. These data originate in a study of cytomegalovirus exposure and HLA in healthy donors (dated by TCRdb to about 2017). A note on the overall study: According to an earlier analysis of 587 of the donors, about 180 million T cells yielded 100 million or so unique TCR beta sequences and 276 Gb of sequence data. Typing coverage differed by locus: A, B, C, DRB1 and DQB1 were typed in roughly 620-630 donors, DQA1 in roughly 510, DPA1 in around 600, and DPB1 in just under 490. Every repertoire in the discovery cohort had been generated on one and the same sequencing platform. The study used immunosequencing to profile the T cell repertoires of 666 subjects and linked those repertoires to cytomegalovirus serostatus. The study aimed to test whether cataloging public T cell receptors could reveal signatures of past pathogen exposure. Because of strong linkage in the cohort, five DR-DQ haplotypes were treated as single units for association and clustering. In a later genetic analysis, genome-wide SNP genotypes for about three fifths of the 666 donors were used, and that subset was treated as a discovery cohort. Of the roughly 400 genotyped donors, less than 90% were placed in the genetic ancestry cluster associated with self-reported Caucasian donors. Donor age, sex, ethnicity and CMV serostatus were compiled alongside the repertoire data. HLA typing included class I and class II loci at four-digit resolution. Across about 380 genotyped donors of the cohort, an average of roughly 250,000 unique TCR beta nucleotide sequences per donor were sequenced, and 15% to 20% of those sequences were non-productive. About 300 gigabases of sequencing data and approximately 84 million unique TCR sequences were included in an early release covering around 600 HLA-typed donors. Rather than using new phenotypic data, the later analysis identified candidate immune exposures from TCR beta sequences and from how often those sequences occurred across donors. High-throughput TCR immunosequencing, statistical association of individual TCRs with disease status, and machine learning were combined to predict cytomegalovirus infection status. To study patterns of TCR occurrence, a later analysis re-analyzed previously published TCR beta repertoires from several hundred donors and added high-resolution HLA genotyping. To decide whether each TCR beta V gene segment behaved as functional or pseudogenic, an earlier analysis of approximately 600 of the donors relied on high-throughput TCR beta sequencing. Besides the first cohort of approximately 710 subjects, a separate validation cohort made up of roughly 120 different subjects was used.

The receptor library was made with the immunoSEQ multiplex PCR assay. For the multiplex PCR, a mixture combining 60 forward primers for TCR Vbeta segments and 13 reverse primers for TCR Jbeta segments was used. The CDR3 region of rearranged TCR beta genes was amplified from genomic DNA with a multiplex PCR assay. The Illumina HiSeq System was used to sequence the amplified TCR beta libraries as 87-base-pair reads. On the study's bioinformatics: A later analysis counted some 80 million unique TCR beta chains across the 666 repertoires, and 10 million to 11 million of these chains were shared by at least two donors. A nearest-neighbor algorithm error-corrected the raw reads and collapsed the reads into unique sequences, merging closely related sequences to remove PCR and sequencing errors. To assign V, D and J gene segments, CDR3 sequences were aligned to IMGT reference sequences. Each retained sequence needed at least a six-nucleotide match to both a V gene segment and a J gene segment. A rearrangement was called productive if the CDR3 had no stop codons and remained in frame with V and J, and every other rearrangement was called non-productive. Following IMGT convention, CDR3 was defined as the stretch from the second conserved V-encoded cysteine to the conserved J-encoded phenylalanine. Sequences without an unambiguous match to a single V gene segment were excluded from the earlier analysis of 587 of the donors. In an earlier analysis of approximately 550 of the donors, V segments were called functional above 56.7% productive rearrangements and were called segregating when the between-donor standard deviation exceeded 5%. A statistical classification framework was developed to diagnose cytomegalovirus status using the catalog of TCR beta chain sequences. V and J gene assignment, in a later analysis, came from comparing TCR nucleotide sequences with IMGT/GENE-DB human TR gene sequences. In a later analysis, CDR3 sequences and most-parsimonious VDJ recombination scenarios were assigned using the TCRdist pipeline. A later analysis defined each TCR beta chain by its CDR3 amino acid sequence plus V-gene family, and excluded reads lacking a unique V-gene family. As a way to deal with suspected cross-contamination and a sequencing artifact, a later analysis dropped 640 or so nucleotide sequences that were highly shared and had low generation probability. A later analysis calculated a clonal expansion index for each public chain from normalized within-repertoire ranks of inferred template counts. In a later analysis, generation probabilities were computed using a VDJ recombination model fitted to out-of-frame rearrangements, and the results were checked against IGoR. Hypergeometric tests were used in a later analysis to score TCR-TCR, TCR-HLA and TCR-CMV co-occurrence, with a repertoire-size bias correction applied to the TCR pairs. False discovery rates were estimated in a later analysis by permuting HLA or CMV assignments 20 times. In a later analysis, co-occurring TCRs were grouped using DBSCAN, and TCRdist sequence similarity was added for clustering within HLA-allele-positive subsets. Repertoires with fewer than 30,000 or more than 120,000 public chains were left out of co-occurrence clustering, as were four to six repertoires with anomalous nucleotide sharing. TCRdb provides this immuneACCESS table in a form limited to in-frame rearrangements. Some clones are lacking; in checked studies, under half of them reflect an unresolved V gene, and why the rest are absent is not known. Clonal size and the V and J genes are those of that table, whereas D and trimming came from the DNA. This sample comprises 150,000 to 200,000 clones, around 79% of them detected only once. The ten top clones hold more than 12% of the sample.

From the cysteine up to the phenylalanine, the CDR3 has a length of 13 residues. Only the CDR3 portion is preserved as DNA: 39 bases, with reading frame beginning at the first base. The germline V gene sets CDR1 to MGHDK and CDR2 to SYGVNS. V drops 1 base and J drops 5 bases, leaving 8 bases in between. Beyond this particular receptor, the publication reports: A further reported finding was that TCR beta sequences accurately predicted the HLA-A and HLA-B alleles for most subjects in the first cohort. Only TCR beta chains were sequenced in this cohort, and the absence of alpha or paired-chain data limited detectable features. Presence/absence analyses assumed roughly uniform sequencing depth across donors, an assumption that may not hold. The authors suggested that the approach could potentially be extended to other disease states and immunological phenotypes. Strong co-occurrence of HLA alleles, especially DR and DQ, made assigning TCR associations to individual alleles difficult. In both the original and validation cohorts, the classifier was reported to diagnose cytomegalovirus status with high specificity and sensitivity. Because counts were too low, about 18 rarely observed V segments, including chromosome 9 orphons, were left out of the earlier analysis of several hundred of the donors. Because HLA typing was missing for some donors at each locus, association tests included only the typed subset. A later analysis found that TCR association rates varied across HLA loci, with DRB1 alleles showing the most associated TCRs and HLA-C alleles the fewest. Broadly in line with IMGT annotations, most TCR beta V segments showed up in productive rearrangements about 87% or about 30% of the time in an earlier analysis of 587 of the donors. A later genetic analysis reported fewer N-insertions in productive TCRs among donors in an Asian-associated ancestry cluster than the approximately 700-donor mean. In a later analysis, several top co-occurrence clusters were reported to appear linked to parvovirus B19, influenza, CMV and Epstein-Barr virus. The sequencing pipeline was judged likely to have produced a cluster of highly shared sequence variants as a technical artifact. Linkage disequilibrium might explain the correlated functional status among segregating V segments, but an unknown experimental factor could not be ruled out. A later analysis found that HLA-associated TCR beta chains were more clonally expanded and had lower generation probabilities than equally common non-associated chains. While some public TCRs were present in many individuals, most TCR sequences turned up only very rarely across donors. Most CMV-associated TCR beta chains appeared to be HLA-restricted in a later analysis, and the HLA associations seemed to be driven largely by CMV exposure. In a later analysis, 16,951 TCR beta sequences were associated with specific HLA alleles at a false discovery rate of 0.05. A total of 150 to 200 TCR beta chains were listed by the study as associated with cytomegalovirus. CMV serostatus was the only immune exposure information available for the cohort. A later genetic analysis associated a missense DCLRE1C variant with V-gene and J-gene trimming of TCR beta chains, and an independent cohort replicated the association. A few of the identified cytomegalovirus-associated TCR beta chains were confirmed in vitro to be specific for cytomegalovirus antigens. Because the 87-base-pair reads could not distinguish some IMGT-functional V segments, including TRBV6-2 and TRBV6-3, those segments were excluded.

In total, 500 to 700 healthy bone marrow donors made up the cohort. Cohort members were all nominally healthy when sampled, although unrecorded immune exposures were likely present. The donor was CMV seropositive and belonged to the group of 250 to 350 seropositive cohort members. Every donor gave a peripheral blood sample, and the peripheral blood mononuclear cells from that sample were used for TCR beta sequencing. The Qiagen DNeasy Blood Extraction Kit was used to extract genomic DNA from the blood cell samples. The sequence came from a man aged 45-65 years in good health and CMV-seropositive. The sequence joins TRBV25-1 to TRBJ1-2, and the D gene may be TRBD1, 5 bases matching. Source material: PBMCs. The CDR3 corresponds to CASSESGGYGYTF. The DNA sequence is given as TGTGCCAGCAGTGAATCGGGGGGGTATGGCTACACCTTC.